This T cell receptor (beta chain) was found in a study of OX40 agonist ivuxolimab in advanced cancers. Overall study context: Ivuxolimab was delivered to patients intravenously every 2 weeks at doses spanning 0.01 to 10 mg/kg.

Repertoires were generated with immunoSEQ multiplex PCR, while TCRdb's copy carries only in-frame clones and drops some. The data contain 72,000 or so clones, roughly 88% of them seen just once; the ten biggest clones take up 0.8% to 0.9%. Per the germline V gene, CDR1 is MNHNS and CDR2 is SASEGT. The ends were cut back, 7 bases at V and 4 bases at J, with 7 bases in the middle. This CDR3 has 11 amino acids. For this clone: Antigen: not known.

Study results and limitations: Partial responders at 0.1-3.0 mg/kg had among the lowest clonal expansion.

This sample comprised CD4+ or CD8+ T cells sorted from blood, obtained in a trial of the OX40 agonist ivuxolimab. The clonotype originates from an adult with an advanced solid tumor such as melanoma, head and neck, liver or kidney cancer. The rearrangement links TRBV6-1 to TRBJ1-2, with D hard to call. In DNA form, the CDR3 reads TGTGCCAGCAAGGGCGTCTATGGCTACACCTTC. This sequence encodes CASKGVYGYTF.